The present T cell receptor (beta chain) was sequenced within a study of T cells after yellow fever vaccination. Study context: Fractions of limited cellularity were prepared by means of SMART-Seq v4 Ultra Low Input.

V lost 7 bases and J 7 bases, leaving 22 bases between the germline ends. Germline values: CDR1 MNHNS, CDR2 SASEGT. This CDR3 region has 15 residues. 5'RACE template switching produced TCR cDNA carrying a universal primer site and UMIs. TCRdb re-called the 5' RACE reads with MiXCR, one entry per CDR3 protein. The table has more than 65,000 distinct CDR3 sequences, 4.5% to 7.5% seen once. This clonotype was detected many times. Its antigen is not known. Whole-study results and caveats: The CD4 compartment and the CD8 compartment contained a small share of clonotypes in common. Boosting was followed by the reappearance of most primary-vaccination clones (around 96% CD4, around 91% CD8).

The V and J genes are TRBV6-1 and TRBJ2-5, with D perhaps TRBD1 (7 bases). This material consisted of CD4+ T cells sorted from PBMCs, taken roughly 15 days after the first yellow fever vaccination. The TCR sequence derives from a man aged 18-30 years who received the YFV17D yellow fever vaccine. CDR3 in amino acids: CASNPRGVSLGTQYF. CDR3 DNA: TGTGCCAGCAACCCCAGGGGGGTTTCCCTGGGGACCCAGTACTTC.